This entry lists 5 T cell receptor beta chains sequenced from one sample in a study of shared clonotypes between healthy human individuals. Libraries were prepared by immunoSEQ multiplex PCR; TCRdb keeps only in-frame clonotypes and omits some of them. The sample lists some 2,500,000 clones; 80% to 95% were seen once. Sequencing input: naive CD4+ T cells from PBMCs. Subset defined: CD45RA+ positively selected. All receptors come from a man aged 18 to 30 in good health. Some clones in this sample may be carry-over from other donors' samples.

The V call is TRBV9, the J call TRBJ2-5, with 8 positions matching TRBD2. The CDR3 runs 15 residues. Unmatched junction bases numbered 10, after V lost 4 bases and J lost 5 bases. CDR1 is SGDLS, CDR2 YYNGEE, per germline. The CDR3 spells CASSRSGSVLETQYF. For the CDR3, the DNA is TGTGCCAGCAGCAGGAGCGGGAGTGTTTTGGAGACCCAGTACTTC. The complete variable domain, with remaining parts taken from reference TRBV9 and TRBJ2-5, reads DSGVTQTPKHLITATGQRVTLRCSPRSGDLSVYWYQQSLDQGLQFLIQYYNGEERAKGNILERFSAQQFPDLHSELNLSSLELGDSALYFCASSRSGSVLETQYFGPGTRLLVL.

This chain connects TRBV28 to TRBJ2-3, with a tentative D call TRBD1 (6 bases). Trimming shortened V by 6 bases and J by 7 bases, and 8 bases separated the two germline ends. The CDR3 has 11 residues. The V gene's germline CDR1 is MDHEN and CDR2 SYDVKM. The CDR3 DNA is TGTGCCAGCAGGCAGGGGAATACGCAGTATTTT. Translated: CASRQGNTQYF.

This clone was observed a few times. The V and J genes are TRBV7-9 and TRBJ1-1; TRBD1 agrees at 7 bases. There are 16 residues in the CDR3. V lost 3 bases to trimming and J lost 1 base; unmatched junction nucleotides: 8. CDR1 and CDR2 (germline): SEHNR, FQNEAQ (reference sequence). The CDR3 DNA sequence: TGTGCCAGCAGCTTCAAGACCGGGACAGCGAACACTGAAGCTTTCTTT. Protein: CASSFKTGTANTEAFF.

This chain uses TRBV7-3 with TRBJ2-1, with D possibly being TRBD2 (6 bases). V was pared by 0 bases and J by 3 bases, with 9 bases between. The germline V gene encodes CDR1 SGHTA and CDR2 FQGTGA. CDR3 length: 15 amino acids. The DNA of the CDR3 is TGTGCCAGCAGCTTAACCCCGGACTACTACAATGAGCAGTTCTTC. Protein product: CASSLTPDYYNEQFF.

V is TRBV5-1 and J is TRBJ2-3; the D gene is possibly TRBD2 (6 bases). The CDR3 loop spans 16 amino acids. Germline V lookup: CDR1 SGHRS, CDR2 YFSETQ. The germline V and J ends were trimmed by 4 bases and 0 bases, with 15 bases remaining between them. In DNA form, the CDR3 reads TGCGCCAGCAGCCCCTTCAGCGGGCCCAGCACAGATACGCAGTATTTT. Protein: CASSPFSGPSTDTQYF.